This T cell receptor beta chain was obtained from a study of cytomegalovirus exposure and HLA in healthy donors. Study-wide results and caveats: Some TCR beta chains (164 of them) were listed as cytomegalovirus-associated. While the bulk of TCR sequences proved rare, some public TCRs turned up in many donors.

Separation from the approximately 710-subject first cohort characterized the 120-subject validation cohort, to which the donors belonged. Details on this clone: Its antigen remains unknown.

The data were produced by immunoSEQ multiplex PCR, yet TCRdb's version contains in-frame clones alone and is incomplete. The table shows about 130,000 clones, with about 87% occurring only once. Material for sequencing was PBMCs. The TCR originated in a woman between 25 and 40 years old in good health and CMV-seropositive.

CDR3 residues: CASSSTAGVYEQFF. DNA for the CDR3: TGTGCCAGCAGCTCGACAGCGGGGGTATATGAGCAGTTCTTC. The chain is built from TRBV7-2 and TRBJ2-1; TRBD2 aligns across 8 bases. Germline trimming cut 4 bases from V and 8 bases from J; bases unmatched to any gene: 7. Germline V gives CDR1 SGHTA, CDR2 FQGNSA. The CDR3 is made up of 14 amino acids.